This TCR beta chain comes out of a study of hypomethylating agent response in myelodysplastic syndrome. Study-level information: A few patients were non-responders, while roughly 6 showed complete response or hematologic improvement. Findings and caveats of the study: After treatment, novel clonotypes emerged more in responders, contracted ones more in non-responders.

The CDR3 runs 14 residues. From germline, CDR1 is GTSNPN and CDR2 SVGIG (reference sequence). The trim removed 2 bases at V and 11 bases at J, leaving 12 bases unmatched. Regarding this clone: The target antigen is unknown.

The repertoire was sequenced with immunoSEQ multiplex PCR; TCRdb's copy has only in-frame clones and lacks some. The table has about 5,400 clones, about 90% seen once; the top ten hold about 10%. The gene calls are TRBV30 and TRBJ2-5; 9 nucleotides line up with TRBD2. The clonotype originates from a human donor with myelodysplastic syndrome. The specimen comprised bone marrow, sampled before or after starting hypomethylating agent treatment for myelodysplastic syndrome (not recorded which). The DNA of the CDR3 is TGTGCCTGGAGTTCGACTAGCGGCACCCGAGAGCAGTACTTC. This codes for CAWSSTSGTREQYF. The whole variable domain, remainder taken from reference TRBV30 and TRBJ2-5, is SQTIHQWPATLVQPVGSPLSLECTVEGTSNPNLYWYRQAAGRGLQLLFYSVGIGQISSEVPQNLSASRPQDRQFILSSKKLLLSDSGFYLCAWSSTSGTREQYFGPGTRLLVL.